These T cell receptor beta chains were read from a single sample in a study of T cell repertoires in aging, cancer and after chemotherapy. Each CDR3 protein gets one entry after TCRdb re-called the multiplex PCR reads with MiXCR. The sample lists some 2,200 distinct CDR3 sequences, roughly 30% seen once, with around 71% in the top ten. Input material: blood. Receptors were obtained from a human donor with a solid tumor. CDR3s include the opening cysteine and the closing phenylalanine or tryptophan. A D gene is named only where the DNA matches it firmly. Some rows mark clone size as missing; the rest say once, few, many or name a class of expanded clone.

TRBV5-6	TRBD2	TRBJ2-3	few	CASSLFSGAVDTQYF	TGTGCCAGCAGCTTATTTAGCGGGGCCGTAGATACGCAGTATTTT
TRBV19	TRBD2	TRBJ2-1	NA	CASSGLAGTSNNEQFF	TGTGCCAGCAGCGGACTAGCGGGCACTTCCAACAATGAGCAGTTCTTC
TRBV6-5	TRBD2	TRBJ2-2	medium-sized	CASMTSGRASNTGELFF	TGTGCCAGCATGACTAGCGGGAGGGCCTCGAACACCGGGGAGCTGTTTTTT
TRBV5-6	TRBD1	TRBJ2-7	large	CASSPQGDSYEQYF	TGTGCCAGCAGCCCACAGGGGGACTCCTACGAGCAGTACTTC
TRBV7-6	TRBD2	TRBJ2-3	few	CASSLFGGGTDTQYF	TGTGCCAGCAGCTTATTTGGGGGGGGCACAGATACGCAGTATTTT
TRBV20-1	NA	TRBJ2-7	NA	CSARGQGVNEQYF	TGCAGTGCTAGAGGGCAGGGCGTGAACGAGCAGTACTTC
TRBV5-8	NA	TRBJ2-5	few	CASSLGARGREETQYF	TGTGCCAGCAGCTTGGGCGCCAGGGGAAGGGAGGAGACCCAGTACTTC
TRBV12-3/TRBV12-4	TRBD2	TRBJ2-1	NA	CASSPSGRAINEQFF	TGTGCCAGCAGTCCTAGCGGGAGGGCCATCAATGAGCAGTTCTTC
TRBV19	NA	TRBJ1-3	NA	CASSMGRSSGNTIYF	TGTGCCAGTAGTATGGGACGGAGCTCTGGAAACACCATATATTTT
TRBV6-5	NA	TRBJ1-5	NA	CASSPSPQGNRNQPQHF	TGTGCCAGCAGTCCTTCACCCCAGGGGAATCGCAATCAGCCCCAGCATTTT
TRBV4-2	NA	TRBJ2-1	NA	CASSQDGSSALSYNEQFF	TGTGCCAGCAGCCAAGATGGTAGCTCGGCCCTCTCCTACAATGAGCAGTTCTTC
TRBV5-4	NA	TRBJ2-3	NA	CASSLLTFGGTDTQYF	TGTGCCAGCAGCTTGCTCACCTTCGGGGGCACAGATACGCAGTATTTT
TRBV5-6	NA	TRBJ2-5	NA	CASSLGLELTQYF	TGTGCCAGCAGCTTGGGACTAGAGTTGACCCAGTACTTC
TRBV6-5	NA	TRBJ2-7	NA	CASSLTVSYEQYF	TGTGCCAGCAGCCTGACAGTCTCCTACGAGCAGTACTTC
TRBV11-2	NA	TRBJ2-1	few	CASSLEWASSYNEQFF	TGTGCCAGCAGCTTAGAATGGGCGAGCTCCTACAATGAGCAGTTCTTC
TRBV5-1	NA	TRBJ2-5	NA	CASSLGPGQETQYF	TGCGCCAGCAGCTTGGGGCCAGGGCAAGAGACCCAGTACTTC
TRBV6-2/TRBV6-3	TRBD1	TRBJ2-7	few	CASSRTGTYEQYF	TGTGCCAGCAGTAGGACAGGAACCTACGAGCAGTACTTC
TRBV19	NA	TRBJ2-3	medium-sized	CASRQGGADTQYF	TGTGCCAGCCGGCAGGGAGGCGCAGATACGCAGTATTTT
TRBV12-3/TRBV12-4	NA	TRBJ1-2	NA	CASSYGEMGSYGYTF	TGTGCCAGCAGCTACGGCGAAATGGGCAGCTATGGCTACACCTTC
TRBV13	NA	TRBJ1-1	few	CASSGMGEGQPNTEAFF	TGTGCCAGCAGCGGGATGGGGGAGGGACAACCGAACACTGAAGCTTTCTTT
TRBV7-2	NA	TRBJ2-5	NA	CASSLEISETQYF	TGTGCCAGCAGCTTAGAAATAAGCGAGACCCAGTACTTC
TRBV29-1	NA	TRBJ2-1	medium-sized	CSVEGGPFGAYNEQFF	TGCAGCGTTGAGGGTGGACCGTTTGGGGCCTACAATGAGCAGTTCTTC
TRBV18	TRBD2	TRBJ2-3	NA	CASSPRFSGGRDTQYF	TGTGCCAGCTCACCACGGTTTAGCGGGGGGAGAGATACGCAGTATTTT
TRBV30	NA	TRBJ1-6	few	CAWSAQPNSPLHF	TGTGCCTGGAGTGCTCAGCCAAATTCACCCCTCCACTTT
TRBV7-6	NA	TRBJ2-7	NA	CASSLGPNYEQYF	TGTGCCAGCAGCTTGGGACCCAACTACGAGCAGTACTTC
TRBV5-4	NA	TRBJ2-3	medium-sized	CASSLDNTDTQYF	TGTGCCAGCAGCTTGGACAACACAGATACGCAGTATTTT
TRBV29-1	NA	TRBJ2-1	large	CSVVQHEQFF	TGCAGCGTTGTACAGCATGAGCAGTTCTTC